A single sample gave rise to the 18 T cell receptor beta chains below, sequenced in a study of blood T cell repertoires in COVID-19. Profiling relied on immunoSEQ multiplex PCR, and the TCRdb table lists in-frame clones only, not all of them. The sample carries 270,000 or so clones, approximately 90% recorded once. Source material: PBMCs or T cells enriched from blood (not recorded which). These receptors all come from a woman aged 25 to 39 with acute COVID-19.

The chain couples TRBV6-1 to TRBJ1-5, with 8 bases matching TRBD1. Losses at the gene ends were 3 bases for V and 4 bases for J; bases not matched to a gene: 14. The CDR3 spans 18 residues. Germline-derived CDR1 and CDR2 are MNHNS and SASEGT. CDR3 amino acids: CASSDHLFQGARNQPQHF. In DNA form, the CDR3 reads TGTGCCAGCAGTGACCACCTCTTTCAGGGGGCAAGGAATCAGCCCCAGCATTTT.

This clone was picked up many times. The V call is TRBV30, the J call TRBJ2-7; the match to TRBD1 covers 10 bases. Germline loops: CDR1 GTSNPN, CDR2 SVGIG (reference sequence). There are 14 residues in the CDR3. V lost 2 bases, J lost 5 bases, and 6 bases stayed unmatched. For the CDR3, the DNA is TGTGCCTGGAGTAGGGGGACAGGGGACAACGAGCAGTACTTC. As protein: CAWSRGTGDNEQYF.

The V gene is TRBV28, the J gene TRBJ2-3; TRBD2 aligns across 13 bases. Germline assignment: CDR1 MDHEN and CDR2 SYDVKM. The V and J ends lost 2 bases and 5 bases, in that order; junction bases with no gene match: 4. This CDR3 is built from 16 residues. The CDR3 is CASSLRTSGSIDTQYF. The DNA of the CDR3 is TGTGCCAGCAGTTTAAGGACTAGCGGGAGTATAGATACGCAGTATTTT.

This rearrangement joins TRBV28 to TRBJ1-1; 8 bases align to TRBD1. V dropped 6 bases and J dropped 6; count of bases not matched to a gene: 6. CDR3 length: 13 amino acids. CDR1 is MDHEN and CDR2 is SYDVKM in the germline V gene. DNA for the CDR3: TGTGCCAGCAGCTCAGGACAGGGCCCTGAAGCTTTCTTT. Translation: CASSSGQGPEAFF.

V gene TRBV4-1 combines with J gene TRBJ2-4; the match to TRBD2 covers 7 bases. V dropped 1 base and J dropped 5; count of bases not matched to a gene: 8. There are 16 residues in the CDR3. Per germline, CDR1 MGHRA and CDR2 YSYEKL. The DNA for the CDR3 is TGCGCCAGCAGCCAAGGGCTAGGGCTAGCGGAAAACATTCAGTACTTC. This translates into CASSQGLGLAENIQYF.

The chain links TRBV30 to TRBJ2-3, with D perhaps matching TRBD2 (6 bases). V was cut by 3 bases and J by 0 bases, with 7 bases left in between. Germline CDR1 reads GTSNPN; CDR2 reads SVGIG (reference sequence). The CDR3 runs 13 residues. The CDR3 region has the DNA TGTGCCTGGAGCGGGGGTAGCACAGATACGCAGTATTTT. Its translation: CAWSGGSTDTQYF.

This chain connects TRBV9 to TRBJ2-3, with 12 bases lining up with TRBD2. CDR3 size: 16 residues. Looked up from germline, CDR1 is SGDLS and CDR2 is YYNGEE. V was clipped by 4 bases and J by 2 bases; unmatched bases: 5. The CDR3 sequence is CASSHGLAGFTDTQYF. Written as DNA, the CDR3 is TGTGCCAGCAGCCACGGACTAGCGGGGTTCACAGATACGCAGTATTTT. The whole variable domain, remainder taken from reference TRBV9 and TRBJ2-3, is DSGVTQTPKHLITATGQRVTLRCSPRSGDLSVYWYQQSLDQGLQFLIQYYNGEERAKGNILERFSAQQFPDLHSELNLSSLELGDSALYFCASSHGLAGFTDTQYFGPGTRLTVL.

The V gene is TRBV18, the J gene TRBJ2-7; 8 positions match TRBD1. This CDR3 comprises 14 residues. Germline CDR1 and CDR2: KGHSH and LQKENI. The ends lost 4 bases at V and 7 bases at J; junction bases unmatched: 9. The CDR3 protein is CASSLPGQAKEQYF. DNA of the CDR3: TGTGCCAGCTCACTTCCGGGACAGGCGAAAGAGCAGTACTTC. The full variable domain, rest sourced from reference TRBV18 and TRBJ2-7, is NAGVMQNPRHLVRRRGQEARLRCSPMKGHSHVYWYRQLPEEGLKFMVYLQKENIIDESGMPKERFSAEFPKEGPSILRIQQVVRGDSAAYFCASSLPGQAKEQYFGPGTRLTVT.

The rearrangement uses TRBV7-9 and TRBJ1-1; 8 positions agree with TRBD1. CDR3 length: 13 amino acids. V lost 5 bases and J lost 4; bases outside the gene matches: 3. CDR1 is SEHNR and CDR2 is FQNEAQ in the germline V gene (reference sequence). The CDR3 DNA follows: TGTGCCAGCAGCCTACAGGGGGGCACTGAAGCTTTCTTT. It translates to CASSLQGGTEAFF.

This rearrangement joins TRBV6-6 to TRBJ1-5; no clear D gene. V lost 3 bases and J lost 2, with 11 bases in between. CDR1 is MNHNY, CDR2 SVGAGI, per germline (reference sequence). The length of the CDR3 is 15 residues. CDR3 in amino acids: CASSYEEKGNQPQHF. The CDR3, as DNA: TGTGCCAGCAGTTATGAGGAAAAAGGCAATCAGCCCCAGCATTTT.

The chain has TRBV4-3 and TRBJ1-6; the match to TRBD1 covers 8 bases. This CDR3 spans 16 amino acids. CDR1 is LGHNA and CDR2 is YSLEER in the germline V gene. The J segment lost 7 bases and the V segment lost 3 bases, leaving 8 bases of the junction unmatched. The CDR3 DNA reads TGCGCCAGCAGCCAGCAAACAGGGGGGAACAATTCACCCCTCCACTTT. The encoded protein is CASSQQTGGNNSPLHF.

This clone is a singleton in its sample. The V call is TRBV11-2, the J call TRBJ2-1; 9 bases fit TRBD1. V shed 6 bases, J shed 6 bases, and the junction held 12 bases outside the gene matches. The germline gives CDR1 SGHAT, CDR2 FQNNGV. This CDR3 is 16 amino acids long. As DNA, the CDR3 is TGTGCCAGCAGGTGGGACCTCGGGACAGGGTCCAATGAGCAGTTCTTC. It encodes CASRWDLGTGSNEQFF.

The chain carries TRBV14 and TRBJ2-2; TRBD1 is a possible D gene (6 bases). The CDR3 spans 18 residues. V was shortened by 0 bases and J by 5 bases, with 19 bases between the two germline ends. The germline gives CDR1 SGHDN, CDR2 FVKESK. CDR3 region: CASSQDGVGARRTGELFF. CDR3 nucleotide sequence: TGTGCCAGCAGCCAAGATGGAGTGGGGGCTCGGAGGACCGGGGAGCTGTTTTTT.

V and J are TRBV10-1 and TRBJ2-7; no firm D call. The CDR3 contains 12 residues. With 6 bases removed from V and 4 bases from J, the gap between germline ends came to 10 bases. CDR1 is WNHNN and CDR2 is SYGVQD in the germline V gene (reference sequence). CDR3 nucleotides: TGCGCCAGCAGCGGCCCTAGGTACGAGCAGTACTTC. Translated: CASSGPRYEQYF.

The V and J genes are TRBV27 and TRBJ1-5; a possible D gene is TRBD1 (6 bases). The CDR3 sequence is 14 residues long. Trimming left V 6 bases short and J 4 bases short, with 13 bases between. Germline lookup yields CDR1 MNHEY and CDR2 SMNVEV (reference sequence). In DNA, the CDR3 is TGTGCCAGCAGGAACAGGGCCTCGAATCAGCCCCAGCATTTT. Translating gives CASRNRASNQPQHF.

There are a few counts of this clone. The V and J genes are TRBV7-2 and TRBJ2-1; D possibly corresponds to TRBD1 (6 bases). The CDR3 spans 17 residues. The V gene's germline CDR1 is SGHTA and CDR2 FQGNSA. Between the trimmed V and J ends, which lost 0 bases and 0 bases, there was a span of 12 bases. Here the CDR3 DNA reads TGTGCCAGCAGCTTAGCGAAAAGGGACACCTCCTACAATGAGCAGTTCTTC. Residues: CASSLAKRDTSYNEQFF.

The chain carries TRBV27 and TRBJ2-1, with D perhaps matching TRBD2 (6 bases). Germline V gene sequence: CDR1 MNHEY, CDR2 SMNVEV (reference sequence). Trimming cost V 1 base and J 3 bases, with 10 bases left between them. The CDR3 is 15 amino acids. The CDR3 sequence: CASSLLAGNYNEQFF. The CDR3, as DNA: TGTGCCAGCAGTTTATTGGCGGGGAACTACAATGAGCAGTTCTTC.

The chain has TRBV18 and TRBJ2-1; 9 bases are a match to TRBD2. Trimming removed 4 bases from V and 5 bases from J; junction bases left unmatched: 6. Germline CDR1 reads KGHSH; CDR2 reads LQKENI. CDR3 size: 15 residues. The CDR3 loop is CASSRAGGMDNEQFF. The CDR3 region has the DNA TGTGCCAGCTCACGAGCGGGAGGAATGGACAATGAGCAGTTCTTC.